This TCR beta chain was documented in a study of PD-L1 blockade in urothelial cancer. The CDR3 runs 11 residues. The ends were cut back, 9 bases at V and 1 base at J, with 7 bases in the middle. Germline lookup yields CDR1 MGHDK and CDR2 SYGVNS. Some clones are missing from TCRdb's copy, which holds only in-frame ones; the method was immunoSEQ multiplex PCR. The repertoire includes some 120,000 clones, 91% of them detected once, and 3% to 4.5% sits in the top ten. The sample holds a few counts of this clone. Noted time point: peripheral blood 6 weeks after treatment start. A total of 1 to 8 samples per patient were collected pretreatment and on-treatment.

Sequenced material: PBMCs, taken around atezolizumab (anti-PD-L1) treatment. The chain uses TRBV25-1 and TRBJ2-7; D uncertain. This TCR was sampled from a man in his sixties with urothelial cancer. This chain's CDR3 is CASPLSYEQYF. The CDR3 nucleotides are TGTGCCAGTCCCCTTTCCTACGAGCAGTACTTC.